This paragraph covers one T cell receptor beta chain sequence. The antigen remains undetermined. Here immunoSEQ multiplex PCR was the method, and the copy in TCRdb shows in-frame clones only, minus some. The sample yields about 46,000 clones, 91% seen once. V shed 3 bases and J 3 bases; nucleotides not matched to a gene: 12. The CDR3 has 17 residues. Germline values: CDR1 SGDLS, CDR2 YYNGEE. These data belong to a study of OX40 agonist ivuxolimab in advanced cancers. In the study overall: At about 82% male, the cohort had a mean age of 60 years, ranging from about 23 to 79. Study outcomes and limitations: Clonal expansion was seen in CD4+ and CD8+ blood T cells by week 6 at 0.1 to 3.0 mg/kg.

Sequences were derived from CD4+ or CD8+ T cells sorted from blood, sampled in a trial of the OX40 agonist ivuxolimab. The chain recombines TRBV9 with TRBJ2-1; 7 bases fit TRBD2. The TCR originated in an adult with an advanced solid tumor such as melanoma, head and neck, liver or kidney cancer. Here the CDR3 reads CASSAPTGGHDYNEQFF. In DNA form, the CDR3 reads TGTGCCAGCAGCGCTCCCACGGGGGGTCACGACTACAATGAGCAGTTCTTC.